This T cell receptor (beta chain) was obtained from a study of breast tumors, draining lymph nodes, adjacent tissues. Findings of the study overall: Luminal-like breast cancer showed significantly greater tumor-nontumor repertoire similarity than basal-like breast cancer did. The lymph node origin of tumor T cells was framed as consistent with a hypothesis, not demonstrated. Tumors had less TCR diversity than lymph nodes, more than nontumor tissue.

The lymph nodes were axillary draining lymph nodes from breast cancer patients. The V end lost 5 bases, the J end lost 0 bases, and 17 bases lay between the germline ends. The CDR3 length is 16 residues. TCRdb re-analysed the multiplex PCR reads in MiXCR, keeping a single row per CDR3 protein. Among about 200,000 distinct CDR3 sequences listed, approximately 33% were seen once. This clonotype was recorded once. What it binds is unknown. The V and J genes are TRBV12-3 or TRBV12-4 and TRBJ2-7; tentatively, D is TRBD2 (5 bases). The receptor's source is a female donor with breast cancer. Some clones in this sample may be carry-over from other donors' samples. The source material was axillary lymph node tissue. DNA of the CDR3: TGTGCCAGCAGTCCCGGTCAGACGGGAAACTCCTACGAGCAGTACTTC. It is translated as CASSPGQTGNSYEQYF.